This T cell receptor beta chain was found in a study of Ad26.COV2.S vaccination and SARS-CoV-2 variants. General study points: The placebo group had lower spike-specific TCR breadth than the vaccine recipients did. Marked by substantial breadth, spike-specific CD8+ and CD4+ T cell responses were reportedly seen after vaccination. TCR breadth and depth estimates may have understated total T cell responses. Vaccine and placebo recipients had similar non-spike TCR breadth.

V was pared by 1 base and J by 7 bases, with 11 bases between. The CDR3 runs 13 residues. Per the germline V gene, CDR1 is SNHLY and CDR2 is FYNNEI. Libraries were prepared by immunoSEQ multiplex PCR; TCRdb keeps only in-frame clonotypes and omits some of them. Of around 370,000 clones in the sample, about 91% were seen once. This clone has just a few counts. As yet, its antigen is unknown. Specimen: peripheral blood, collected after recovery from COVID-19. This TCR was sampled from a human donor who had recovered from COVID-19. The chain carries TRBV2 and TRBJ2-7, with D unresolved. Here the CDR3 DNA reads TGTGCCAGCAGTGAAGATGGCGTTAGGGAGCAGTACTTC. Protein product: CASSEDGVREQYF.